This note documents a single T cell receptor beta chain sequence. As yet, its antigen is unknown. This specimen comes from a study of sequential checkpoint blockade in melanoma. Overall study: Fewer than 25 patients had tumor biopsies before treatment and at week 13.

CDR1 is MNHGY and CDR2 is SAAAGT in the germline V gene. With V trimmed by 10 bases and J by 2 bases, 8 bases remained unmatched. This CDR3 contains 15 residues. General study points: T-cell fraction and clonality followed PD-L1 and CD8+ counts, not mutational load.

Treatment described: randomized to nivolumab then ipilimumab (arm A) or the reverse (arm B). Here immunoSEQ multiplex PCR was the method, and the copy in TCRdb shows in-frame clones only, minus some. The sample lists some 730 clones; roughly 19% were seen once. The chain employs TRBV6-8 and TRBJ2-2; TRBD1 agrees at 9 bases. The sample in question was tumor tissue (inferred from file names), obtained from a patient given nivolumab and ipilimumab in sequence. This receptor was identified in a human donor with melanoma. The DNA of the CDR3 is TGTGCCATCACCCCGGGACAGGGAAACACCGGGGAGCTGTTTTTT. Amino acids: CAITPGQGNTGELFF.